A selection of T cell receptor beta chains follows, all from one sample in a study of response to subunit inactivated influenza vaccine. TCRdb itself ran the RT-PCR reads through MiXCR, one entry per CDR3 protein. The table lists about 540,000 distinct CDR3 sequences, under 30% of them singletons. The sample was also linked to a second study, of T cells expressing NK-cell markers.

The material was CD4+ T cells sorted from PBMCs, obtained about 12 days after vaccination. These receptors were collected from a man in his fifties who received an inactivated influenza vaccine. CDR3s include the opening cysteine and the closing phenylalanine or tryptophan. A D gene is named only where the DNA matches it firmly. Only part of the rows carry a size: once, few, many, or a class if the clone is expanded.

DNA: TGTGCCAGCAGCTTAGCGCGGTCCCCTCTAGCCAAAAACATTCAGTACTTC; CDR3: CASSLARSPLAKNIQYF; size: few; D: -; J: TRBJ2-4; length: 17; V: TRBV7-4
DNA: TGTGCCACCCGGAAGGCGCCGAACTCCTACAATGAGCAGTTCTTC; CDR3: CATRKAPNSYNEQFF; size: -; D: -; J: TRBJ2-1; length: 15; V: TRBV7-6
DNA: TGTGCCAGCAGCTTAGATCGGGCAGGGAGAGAGACCCAGTACTTC; CDR3: CASSLDRAGRETQYF; size: -; D: -; J: TRBJ2-5; length: 15; V: TRBV11-2
DNA: TGTGCCAGCTCACCACCAGGGGGGAACTACGAGCAGTACTTC; CDR3: CASSPPGGNYEQYF; size: few; D: -; J: TRBJ2-7; length: 14; V: TRBV18
DNA: TGTGCCAGCACCAGAGGGGAGACCCAGTACTTC; CDR3: CASTRGETQYF; size: -; D: -; J: TRBJ2-5; length: 11; V: TRBV11-2
DNA: TGTGCCAGCAGCCGACAGCCCTTGACAGCTACCTATGGGGGCTACACCTTC; CDR3: CASSRQPLTATYGGYTF; size: few; D: -; J: TRBJ1-2; length: 17; V: TRBV28
DNA: TGTGCCAGCTCACCACCGTCAGGGGGTAGGAACACTGAAGCTTTCTTT; CDR3: CASSPPSGGRNTEAFF; size: -; D: TRBD1; J: TRBJ1-1; length: 16; V: TRBV18
DNA: TGCAGTGCTAGCAAGGGACAGGGGGCTCGGAACGAGCAGTACTTC; CDR3: CSASKGQGARNEQYF; size: -; D: TRBD1; J: TRBJ2-7; length: 15; V: TRBV20-1
DNA: TGCGCCAGCAGCAGGGGACAGGACTATGGCTACACCTTC; CDR3: CASSRGQDYGYTF; size: few; D: TRBD1; J: TRBJ1-2; length: 13; V: TRBV5-1
DNA: TGTGCCAGCAGCTTGGGCACAGGTGGAGGCTACACCTTC; CDR3: CASSLGTGGGYTF; size: -; D: -; J: TRBJ1-2; length: 13; V: TRBV7-9
DNA: TGTGCCAGCAGCCAGTCCCAGGTACGGATCGGAAATGAGCAGTTCTTC; CDR3: CASSQSQVRIGNEQFF; size: few; D: -; J: TRBJ2-1; length: 16; V: TRBV3-1
DNA: TGTGCCAGCAGTGAAACTAGCGGGAAGAATTACAATGAGCAGTTCTTC; CDR3: CASSETSGKNYNEQFF; size: few; D: TRBD2; J: TRBJ2-1; length: 16; V: TRBV25-1
DNA: TGCAGTGCCCGATCCAGCGGAATCGACACCGGGGAGCTGTTTTTT; CDR3: CSARSSGIDTGELFF; size: many; D: -; J: TRBJ2-2; length: 15; V: TRBV20-1
DNA: TGCAGCGCCCAAACAGGGGCTAACACCGGGGAGCTGTTTTTT; CDR3: CSAQTGANTGELFF; size: few; D: TRBD1; J: TRBJ2-2; length: 14; V: TRBV29-1
DNA: TGTGCCAGCAGCCCTAAGGTTAGGGGGCCTGGGGCCAACGTCCTGACTTTC; CDR3: CASSPKVRGPGANVLTF; size: -; D: TRBD1; J: TRBJ2-6; length: 17; V: TRBV7-9
DNA: TGCAGTGCTAGTGTATTAGCGGGGGCCGAGGGTGAGCAGTTCTTC; CDR3: CSASVLAGAEGEQFF; size: -; D: TRBD2; J: TRBJ2-1; length: 15; V: TRBV20-1
DNA: TGTGCCAGCAGCTTAGATAGCAGGGATACGCAGTATTTT; CDR3: CASSLDSRDTQYF; size: -; D: -; J: TRBJ2-3; length: 13; V: TRBV11-3
DNA: TGTGCCAGCAGTGATGACAGAAACACCGGGGAGCTGTTTTTT; CDR3: CASSDDRNTGELFF; size: many; D: -; J: TRBJ2-2; length: 14; V: TRBV2
DNA: TGTGCCAGCAACCTAGCGGGAGGGCCTCCCGGGGAGCTGTTTTTT; CDR3: CASNLAGGPPGELFF; size: -; D: TRBD2; J: TRBJ2-2; length: 15; V: TRBV6-5
DNA: TGTGCCAGCAGCAAAGGCCCACTAGCGGGTGCCACCGGGGAGCTGTTTTTT; CDR3: CASSKGPLAGATGELFF; size: few; D: TRBD2; J: TRBJ2-2; length: 17; V: TRBV9
DNA: TGCAGTGTTGCGGGGGCGGGTAACTATGGCTACACCTTC; CDR3: CSVAGAGNYGYTF; size: -; D: -; J: TRBJ1-2; length: 13; V: TRBV20-1
DNA: TGTGCCAGCAGCTCAGTCCGGGACAGCTCCTACAATGAGCAGTTCTTC; CDR3: CASSSVRDSSYNEQFF; size: -; D: TRBD1; J: TRBJ2-1; length: 16; V: TRBV5-6
DNA: TGTGCCATCAGTGAGTACCAGGGTCTAAATCAGCCCCAGCATTTT; CDR3: CAISEYQGLNQPQHF; size: -; D: -; J: TRBJ1-5; length: 15; V: TRBV10-3
DNA: TGTGCCAGCAGTTCAAGGGGGACTAGCGTAACCGGGGAGCTGTTTTTT; CDR3: CASSSRGTSVTGELFF; size: few; D: TRBD2; J: TRBJ2-2; length: 16; V: TRBV27
DNA: TGTGCCAGCAGACCCACCCGGAGAGTCAGGGACAATCAGCCCCAGCATTTT; CDR3: CASRPTRRVRDNQPQHF; size: few; D: -; J: TRBJ1-5; length: 17; V: TRBV6-2/TRBV6-3
DNA: TGCAGCGCGAGCCCCAGCGCCTATGGCTACACCTTC; CDR3: CSASPSAYGYTF; size: many; D: -; J: TRBJ1-2; length: 12; V: TRBV29-1
DNA: TGCGCCAGCAGCTTGGCCCCTAGCGGGAGTTCCGAGCAGTACTTC; CDR3: CASSLAPSGSSEQYF; size: -; D: TRBD2; J: TRBJ2-7; length: 15; V: TRBV5-1
DNA: TGCGCCAGCAGCTTGATCAAGGGCGGACAAGCTTACGAGCAGTACTTC; CDR3: CASSLIKGGQAYEQYF; size: -; D: -; J: TRBJ2-7; length: 16; V: TRBV5-1
DNA: TGTGCCAGCAGATATCCATCTAGCGGGAGGAAAGTTGAGCAGTTCTTC; CDR3: CASRYPSSGRKVEQFF; size: -; D: TRBD2; J: TRBJ2-1; length: 16; V: TRBV6-5
DNA: TGCGCCAGCAGCCAATTCCCAGTGGGGGGGCGTGTGTCCCTCACCGGGGAGCTGTTTTTT; CDR3: CASSQFPVGGRVSLTGELFF; size: -; D: -; J: TRBJ2-2; length: 20; V: TRBV4-1
DNA: TGCGCCAGCAGGACAGGGGGTGAGGGTGAAAAACTGTTTTTT; CDR3: CASRTGGEGEKLFF; size: -; D: TRBD1; J: TRBJ1-4; length: 14; V: TRBV5-1
DNA: TGTGCCAGCAGCTTTTCGAGGCGGGGATCCTACAATGAGCAGTTCTTC; CDR3: CASSFSRRGSYNEQFF; size: few; D: -; J: TRBJ2-1; length: 16; V: TRBV11-2
DNA: TGTGCCAGCAGCCCAGGGGCTTACTCTGGAAACACCATATATTTT; CDR3: CASSPGAYSGNTIYF; size: -; D: -; J: TRBJ1-3; length: 15; V: TRBV12-3/TRBV12-4
DNA: TGTGCCAGCAGCCTGGATTCTGCCTCGGGGAGGGAGCAGTACTTC; CDR3: CASSLDSASGREQYF; size: -; D: -; J: TRBJ2-7; length: 15; V: TRBV7-2
DNA: TGCGCCAGCAGCCAAGGGGCTAGCGAGAGGAATGAGCAGTTCTTC; CDR3: CASSQGASERNEQFF; size: -; D: -; J: TRBJ2-1; length: 15; V: TRBV4-3
DNA: TGTGCCAGCAGCACCCGGGTTAGCTCCTACAATGAGCAGTTCTTC; CDR3: CASSTRVSSYNEQFF; size: -; D: -; J: TRBJ2-1; length: 15; V: TRBV12-3/TRBV12-4
DNA: TGCAGCGTTGCTGGGACAACTTACCAAGAGACCCAGTACTTC; CDR3: CSVAGTTYQETQYF; size: -; D: -; J: TRBJ2-5; length: 14; V: TRBV29-1
DNA: TGTGCCAGTAGTATTGCGGGACAGGGATCCGAGCAGTACTTC; CDR3: CASSIAGQGSEQYF; size: -; D: TRBD1; J: TRBJ2-7; length: 14; V: TRBV19
DNA: TGCAGTGCTAGTTTTGGCGGGGACAGCACAGATACGCAGTATTTT; CDR3: CSASFGGDSTDTQYF; size: -; D: -; J: TRBJ2-3; length: 15; V: TRBV20-1
DNA: TGCGCCAGCAGCCAAGATCATCGGAATTCACCCCTCCACTTT; CDR3: CASSQDHRNSPLHF; size: -; D: -; J: TRBJ1-6; length: 14; V: TRBV4-3
DNA: TGTGCCATCAGTGATAGACAGGGGAAACGTTTTAGCACAGATACGCAGTATTTT; CDR3: CAISDRQGKRFSTDTQYF; size: few; D: TRBD1; J: TRBJ2-3; length: 18; V: TRBV10-3
DNA: TGTGCCAGCAGTGGGGACGGGATTAGCACAGATACGCAGTATTTT; CDR3: CASSGDGISTDTQYF; size: few; D: -; J: TRBJ2-3; length: 15; V: TRBV2
DNA: TGCGCCAGCAGGACAGGCAACAAAGAGACCCAGTACTTC; CDR3: CASRTGNKETQYF; size: -; D: -; J: TRBJ2-5; length: 13; V: TRBV5-1
DNA: TGCAGTGCTAGAGGGGGGACAGCTGTTGGCTACACCTTC; CDR3: CSARGGTAVGYTF; size: -; D: TRBD1; J: TRBJ1-2; length: 13; V: TRBV20-1
DNA: TGTGCCAGCAGCCAACAGGGGGGTGAGCAGTTCTTC; CDR3: CASSQQGGEQFF; size: few; D: -; J: TRBJ2-1; length: 12; V: TRBV3-1
DNA: TGCGCCAGCAGCTTGGGCGGGGTAGGCTCCTACGAGCAGTACTTC; CDR3: CASSLGGVGSYEQYF; size: -; D: -; J: TRBJ2-7; length: 15; V: TRBV5-1
DNA: TGCAGTGCTCAGAATACTCTAAGGGGGGCTAGCCAAAAGGGGGAGCAGTACTTC; CDR3: CSAQNTLRGASQKGEQYF; size: few; D: -; J: TRBJ2-7; length: 18; V: TRBV20-1
DNA: TGTGCCAGCAGCTTAGGGGACCTTAGCAATCAGCCCCAGCATTTT; CDR3: CASSLGDLSNQPQHF; size: few; D: -; J: TRBJ1-5; length: 15; V: TRBV7-2
DNA: TGCAGTGCTCCCCGGCTTAGACTAGCGGGAGTCCCAGATACGCAGTATTTT; CDR3: CSAPRLRLAGVPDTQYF; size: -; D: TRBD2; J: TRBJ2-3; length: 17; V: TRBV20-1
DNA: TGTGCCAGCAGCCTAACCGCAGACAGGGCGGGAAACATTCAGTACTTC; CDR3: CASSLTADRAGNIQYF; size: -; D: TRBD1; J: TRBJ2-4; length: 16; V: TRBV14
DNA: TGTGCCACCAGTGAGAGGGCCTCGCGGGAGCAGTACTTC; CDR3: CATSERASREQYF; size: -; D: -; J: TRBJ2-7; length: 13; V: TRBV24-1
DNA: TGTGCCATCGCTAGCGGGGGCAACAATGAGCAGTTCTTC; CDR3: CAIASGGNNEQFF; size: -; D: TRBD2; J: TRBJ2-1; length: 13; V: TRBV10-3
DNA: TGTGCCAGCAGTCGGGACAGGGATCAGCCCCAGCATTTT; CDR3: CASSRDRDQPQHF; size: many; D: TRBD1; J: TRBJ1-5; length: 13; V: TRBV11-2
DNA: TGTGCCAGCAGTTACTCGGCGCAGGGGCGGTCACCCCTCCACTTT; CDR3: CASSYSAQGRSPLHF; size: few; D: -; J: TRBJ1-6; length: 15; V: TRBV6-5
DNA: TGTGCCAGCAGCTTAGGCGGGACGGGGAGCGGGGGGACCCAGTACTTC; CDR3: CASSLGGTGSGGTQYF; size: -; D: TRBD2; J: TRBJ2-5; length: 16; V: TRBV11-2